These 16 T cell receptor beta chains share one sample of origin, sequenced in a study of T cell responses to AZD1222 COVID-19 vaccine. The table came from immunoSEQ multiplex PCR; TCRdb's copy has only in-frame clones and leaves some out. The table has roughly 150,000 clones, about 89% seen once. Specimen: peripheral blood, collected 28 days after the second AZD1222 dose. These receptors were obtained from an adult who received the AZD1222 COVID-19 vaccine.

The rearrangement joins TRBV3-1 (or the pseudogene TRBV3-2) to TRBJ1-6; D not resolved. This CDR3 spans 19 amino acids. The V end lost 4 bases, the J end lost 0 bases, and 19 bases lay between the germline ends. Germline CDR1 is LGHDT and CDR2 is YNNKEL (reference sequence). The CDR3 sequence: CASSRKLSDWSSYNSPLHF. The CDR3 nucleotides read TGTGCCAGCAGCCGTAAATTATCCGACTGGAGCTCCTATAATTCACCCCTCCACTTT.

This chain connects TRBV3-1 (or the pseudogene TRBV3-2) to TRBJ2-3; D unresolved. The CDR3 spans 12 residues. The germline gives CDR1 LGHDT, CDR2 YNNKEL (reference sequence). V lost 3 bases to trimming and J lost 4 bases, with 5 bases between them. The CDR3, as DNA: TGTGCCAGCAGCCACTGGGCAGATACGCAGTATTTT. Translated, it gives CASSHWADTQYF.

J is TRBJ2-1 and V is TRBV19; TRBD1 matches at 11 bases. Germline V gene sequence: CDR1 LNHDA, CDR2 SQIVND (reference sequence). Losses at the gene ends were 6 bases for V and 4 bases for J; bases not matched to a gene: 5. The CDR3 spans 15 residues. This chain's CDR3 is CASSPGQGGYNEQFF. DNA of the CDR3: TGTGCCAGTAGCCCGGGACAGGGGGGTTACAATGAGCAGTTCTTC. Combining the CDR3 with reference TRBV19 and TRBJ2-1 gives the whole variable domain DGGITQSPKYLFRKEGQNVTLSCEQNLNHDAMYWYRQDPGQGLRLIYYSQIVNDFQKGDIAEGYSVSREKKESFPLTVTSAQKNPTAFYLCASSPGQGGYNEQFFGPGTRLTVL.

The V and J genes are TRBV7-3 and TRBJ1-2, with D perhaps matching TRBD1 (6 bases). Per germline, CDR1 SGHTA and CDR2 FQGTGA. Trimming shortened V by 7 bases and J by 6 bases, and 21 bases separated the two germline ends. This CDR3 has 15 amino acids. Here the CDR3 DNA reads TGTGCCAGCAAATCCACTGGGGGGGCACCTCATGGCTACACCTTC. Translated: CASKSTGGAPHGYTF.

V usage is TRBV4-1 and J usage is TRBJ2-7; 7 nucleotides match TRBD1. Unmatched junction bases numbered 9, after V lost 3 bases and J lost 4 bases. The CDR3 loop spans 15 amino acids. CDR1 and CDR2 from the germline V gene are MGHRA and YSYEKL. CDR3: CASSQQETGLYEQYF. The DNA for the CDR3 is TGCGCCAGCAGCCAGCAAGAGACAGGGCTTTACGAGCAGTACTTC.

The count of this clone is one. The gene calls are TRBV9 and TRBJ1-1; D remains ambiguous. Looked up from germline, CDR1 is SGDLS and CDR2 is YYNGEE. Trimming pared 0 bases from V and 1 base from J, leaving 16 bases between. CDR3 length: 17 residues. The DNA for the CDR3 is TGTGCCAGCAGCGTAGCTTACGCGGCTGCGGGGAACACTGAAGCTTTCTTT. Encoded protein: CASSVAYAAAGNTEAFF.

V and J are TRBV6-4 and TRBJ2-3, with D possibly matching TRBD1 (6 bases). Trimming stripped 6 bases from V and 4 bases from J, with 11 bases between. From germline, CDR1 is MRHNA and CDR2 SNTAGT. The CDR3 sequence is 13 residues long. CDR3 protein: CASRQGSADTQYF. The CDR3 DNA is TGTGCCAGCAGGCAGGGGTCTGCAGATACGCAGTATTTT.

The V and J genes are TRBV4-1 and TRBJ1-1; 12 nucleotides align to TRBD1. The CDR3 totals 17 residues. After removal of 0 bases from V and 5 bases from J, the junction contained 7 bases not matched to a gene. CDR1 and CDR2 (germline): MGHRA, YSYEKL. The CDR3 coding sequence is TGCGCCAGCAGCCAAGATTGGGGACAGGGGGCTAGGACTGAAGCTTTCTTT. Its translation is CASSQDWGQGARTEAFF.

This chain uses TRBV7-8 with TRBJ2-7; D unclear. The germline V and J ends were trimmed by 6 bases and 5 bases, with 17 bases remaining between them. There are 14 residues in the CDR3. Germline CDR1 SGHVS, CDR2 FQNEAQ. CDR3 in DNA: TGTGCCAGCAGTCTCGTTTCGGGCGAGAACGAGCAGTACTTC. This codes for CASSLVSGENEQYF. Combining the CDR3 with reference TRBV7-8 and TRBJ2-7 gives the whole variable domain GAGVSQSPRYKVAKRGQDVALRCDPISGHVSLFWYQQALGQGPEFLTYFQNEAQLDKSGLPSDRFFAERPEGSVSTLKIQRTQQEDSAVYLCASSLVSGENEQYFGPGTRLTVT.

This rearrangement joins TRBV12-3 or TRBV12-4 to TRBJ1-1; 9 bases are a match to TRBD1. The CDR3 is 13 amino acids. J gave up 8 bases and V 3 bases, and 4 bases lay outside the gene matches. The chain's CDR3 is CASSFSQGAEAFF. The CDR3 nucleotides read TGTGCCAGCAGTTTTTCACAGGGGGCAGAAGCTTTCTTT.

Here the CDR3 DNA reads TGTGCCAGCAGCTTAGAGACAGGTTACGAGCAGTACTTC. The encoded protein is CASSLETGYEQYF. V gene TRBV7-9 combines with J gene TRBJ2-7; TRBD1 is a possible D gene (6 bases). Germline loops: CDR1 SEHNR, CDR2 FQNEAQ (reference sequence). This CDR3 has 13 amino acids. Trimming took 1 base from V and 4 from J, leaving 8 bases between them.

This chain links TRBV7-2 with TRBJ1-3, with D unresolved. Germline-derived CDR1 and CDR2 are SGHTA and FQGNSA. This CDR3 spans 13 amino acids. The V end was cut by 0 bases, the J end by 2 bases, with 2 bases between. The CDR3 loop reads CASSLAAGNTIYF. CDR3 coding DNA: TGTGCCAGCAGCTTAGCTGCTGGAAACACCATATATTTT.

The chain links TRBV12-3 or TRBV12-4 to TRBJ1-6; D remains unclear. The V and J ends lost 6 bases and 7 bases respectively, with 10 bases between them. The CDR3 is 13 residues long. CDR3 protein: CASRWLGNSPLHF. CDR3 in DNA: TGTGCCAGCAGATGGTTGGGGAATTCACCCCTCCACTTT.

This clone was found once. The chain combines TRBV11-2 with TRBJ2-3, with TRBD2 matching 7 bases. The CDR3 length is 17 residues. CDR1 SGHAT and CDR2 FQNNGV come from the germline V gene. The trim removed 4 bases at V and 1 base at J, leaving 11 bases unmatched. The CDR3 bases are TGTGCCAGCAGCTCCCCGGGCAGGGAGGGTCGCACAGATACGCAGTATTTT. It translates to CASSSPGREGRTDTQYF.

The rearrangement links TRBV10-2 to TRBJ1-1, with D possibly TRBD1 on 6 matching bases. The CDR3 has 14 residues. The germline CDR1 and CDR2 sequences are WSHSY and SAAADI. V was cut by 0 bases and J by 6 bases, with 11 bases left in between. The CDR3 loop is CASSESQGLAEAFF. The DNA of the CDR3 is TGCGCCAGCAGTGAGTCTCAGGGGTTGGCTGAAGCTTTCTTT.

The V and J genes are TRBV2 and TRBJ1-2; D uncertain. Per germline, CDR1 SNHLY and CDR2 FYNNEI. V lost 3 bases to trimming and J lost 8 bases, with 10 bases between them. The CDR3 loop spans 12 amino acids. The CDR3 protein is CASSDPIVGYTF. The CDR3, as DNA: TGTGCCAGCAGTGACCCCATTGTCGGCTACACCTTC.